This T cell receptor beta chain was identified in a study of radiation and T cells in renal cell carcinoma. Study conclusions and caveats: In nephrectomy-only tumors, top 100 clonotypes averaged approximately 43%, versus around 50% irradiated.

This clone was counted a few times. The antigen remains unidentified. The V gene's germline CDR1 is MNHEY and CDR2 SVGAGI. The CDR3 is 14 amino acids. Trimming took 0 bases from V and 5 from J, leaving 10 bases between them. Here immunoSEQ multiplex PCR was the method, and the copy in TCRdb shows in-frame clones only, minus some. Of about 10,000 clones listed, more than 50% are singletons. The treatment here: treatment-naive control, cytoreductive nephrectomy. This renal cell carcinoma was of the clear cell type. Control tumor donors were several females and about a dozen males, median age approximately 58 years.

This sequence joins TRBV6-5 and TRBJ1-2; no firm D call. Sequenced here: tumor tissue, sampled from a patient whose treatment was nephrectomy without radiotherapy. This sequence was found in a middle-aged man with renal cell carcinoma. The CDR3 sequence is CASSYSQAPYGYTF. The CDR3 DNA reads as TGTGCCAGCAGTTACTCGCAGGCCCCTTATGGCTACACCTTC.